What follows are 6 T cell receptor beta chains derived from one specimen sequenced in a study of cytomegalovirus exposure and HLA in healthy donors. PCR employed 60 Vbeta and 13 Jbeta primers. Produced via immunoSEQ multiplex PCR; TCRdb's table is partial and in-frame only. The sample has some 160,000 clones; over 60% are singletons. The sample comprised PBMCs. The receptors come from a woman aged 25 to 39 in good health and CMV-seronegative.

In DNA, the CDR3 is TGCAGCGTATATACAGTGAGCACCGGGGAGCTGTTTTTT. Protein sequence: CSVYTVSTGELFF. V gene TRBV29-1 combines with J gene TRBJ2-2; D gene uncertain. Germline V gives CDR1 SQVTM, CDR2 ANQGSEA. This CDR3 comprises 13 residues. V was pared by 6 bases and J by 4 bases, with 12 bases between.

This clone was seen more than once but under ten times. The CDR3 region has the DNA TGCAGCGTTGCCTTCATGGAGGGAAGCACTGAAGCTTTCTTT. It specifies CSVAFMEGSTEAFF. V and J are TRBV29-1 and TRBJ1-1; D unresolved. There are 14 residues in the CDR3. Germline CDR1 reads SQVTM; CDR2 reads ANQGSEA. V shed 4 bases and J shed 4 bases, with 16 bases lying between them. Full variable domain (remainder filled in from reference TRBV29-1 and TRBJ1-1): SAVISQKPSRDICQRGTSLTIQCQVDSQVTMMFWYRQQPGQSLTLIATANQGSEATYESGFVIDKFPISRPNLTFSTLTVSNMSPEDSSIYLCSVAFMEGSTEAFFGQGTRLTVV.

A few counts support this clone. This same CDR3 is encoded by further DNA sequences in the sample. The CDR3 coding sequence is TGCGCCAGCGCATTACTAGCGGGGGAATACAATGAGCAGTTCTTC. Protein product: CASALLAGEYNEQFF. The chain links TRBV5-1 to TRBJ2-1; 11 positions agree with TRBD2. Germline assignment: CDR1 SGHRS and CDR2 YFSETQ. V lost 7 bases and J lost 4; bases outside the gene matches: 7. This CDR3 region has 15 residues. The whole variable domain, filled in from reference TRBV5-1 and TRBJ2-1, reads KAGVTQTPRYLIKTRGQQVTLSCSPISGHRSVSWYQQTPGQGLQFLFEYFSETQRNKGNFPGRFSGRQFSNSRSEMNVSTLELGDSALYLCASALLAGEYNEQFFGPGTRLTVL.

This clone has more than one count but fewer than ten. The chain couples TRBV15 to TRBJ1-1; D remains unclear. Trimming cost V 0 bases and J 0 bases, with 11 bases left between them. Per germline, CDR1 LNHNV and CDR2 YYDKDF (reference sequence). The CDR3 spans 16 residues. This chain's CDR3 is CATSRDLGVLNTEAFF. The CDR3 DNA is TGTGCCACCAGCAGAGATCTCGGGGTTTTGAACACTGAAGCTTTCTTT.

The V and J genes are TRBV13 and TRBJ1-5; D unclear. This CDR3 has 13 residues. Germline CDR1 reads PRHDT; CDR2 reads FYEKMQ (reference sequence). V lost 5 bases to trimming and J lost 5 bases, with 10 bases between them. The DNA of the CDR3 is TGTGCCAGCAGCCCCGGCCGGGATCAGCCCCAGCATTTT. Translation gives CASSPGRDQPQHF.

The gene calls are TRBV15 and TRBJ2-7; unclear D gene. V gave up 0 bases and J gave up 3 bases, with 6 bases separating them. Germline CDR1 and CDR2: LNHNV and YYDKDF (reference sequence). CDR3 length equals 13 residues. CDR3 in amino acids: CATSRDHGYEQYF. The CDR3 DNA follows: TGTGCCACCAGCAGAGATCACGGCTACGAGCAGTACTTC.